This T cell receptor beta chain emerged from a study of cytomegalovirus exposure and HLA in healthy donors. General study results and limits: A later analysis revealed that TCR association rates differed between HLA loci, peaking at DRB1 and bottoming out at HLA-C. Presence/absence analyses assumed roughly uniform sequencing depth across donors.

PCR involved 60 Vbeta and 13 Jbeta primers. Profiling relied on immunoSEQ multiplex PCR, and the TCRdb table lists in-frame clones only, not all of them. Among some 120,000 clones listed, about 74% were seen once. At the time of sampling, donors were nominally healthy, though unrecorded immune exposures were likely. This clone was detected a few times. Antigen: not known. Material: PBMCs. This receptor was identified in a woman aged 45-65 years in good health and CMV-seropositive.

The CDR3 here is CASSEVGQTNQPQHF. CDR3 DNA sequence: TGTGCCAGCAGTGAAGTGGGACAGACCAATCAGCCCCAGCATTTT. This chain joins TRBV6-1 and TRBJ1-5, with 7 bases aligning to TRBD1. Per germline, CDR1 MNHNS and CDR2 SASEGT. With V trimmed by 1 base and J by 3 bases, 3 bases remained unmatched. The CDR3 contains 15 residues.